The 25 T cell receptor beta chains in this list originate from one sample, sequenced in a study of blood T cell repertoires in COVID-19. The method was immunoSEQ multiplex PCR; TCRdb's version includes in-frame clones alone and lacks a portion of them. The top ten hold about 4.8% of the sample, which has over 200,000 clones, 70% to 90% seen once. Sequencing was carried out using peripheral blood. These receptors were collected from a woman aged 35 to 49 with acute or convalescent COVID-19.

J is TRBJ2-1 and V is TRBV2; TRBD1 matches at 11 bases. Losses at the gene ends were 8 bases for V and 7 bases for J; bases not matched to a gene: 7. The CDR3 extends over 14 amino acids. The germline gives CDR1 SNHLY, CDR2 FYNNEI. CDR3 sequence: CASARDRGANEQFF. CDR3 coding DNA: TGTGCCAGCGCCCGGGACAGGGGGGCTAATGAGCAGTTCTTC.

The chain carries TRBV2 and TRBJ1-2, with D possibly matching TRBD1 (6 bases). V was shortened by 7 bases and J by 8 bases, with 14 bases between the two germline ends. Germline CDR1 SNHLY, CDR2 FYNNEI. This CDR3 has 12 residues. The CDR3 DNA follows: TGTGCCAGCAAGGGAGGGGGTCACGGCTACACCTTC. Amino acids: CASKGGGHGYTF.

This chain joins TRBV2 and TRBJ1-1; 7 positions agree with TRBD1. In germline, CDR1 is SNHLY, CDR2 FYNNEI. The CDR3 covers 15 residues. The ends lost 5 bases at V and 0 bases at J; junction bases unmatched: 6. The chain's CDR3 is CASSLQGLMNTEAFF. In DNA, the CDR3 is TGTGCCAGCAGTTTACAGGGGCTCATGAACACTGAAGCTTTCTTT.

The V and J genes are TRBV5-8 and TRBJ1-1, with D possibly matching TRBD1 (6 bases). This CDR3 contains 13 residues. Germline V lookup: CDR1 SGHTS, CDR2 YDEGEE. V was shortened by 6 bases and J by 1 base, with 10 bases between the two germline ends. The CDR3 DNA reads TGTGCCAGCACTATCAGGGGGAACACTGAAGCTTTCTTT. Protein: CASTIRGNTEAFF.

This clone was observed a single time. J is TRBJ2-7 and V is TRBV21-1; TRBD1, the table's D call, was not compared with the DNA. TRBV21-1 counts as a pseudogene. This CDR3 spans 18 amino acids. This chain's CDR3 is CASSKVKVVDRDSYEQYV. The CDR3 coding sequence is TGTGCCAGCAGCAAAGTTAAGGTAGTGGACAGGGACTCCTACGAGCAGTACGTC.

This chain connects TRBV10-3 to TRBJ2-3; tentatively, D is TRBD1 (5 bases). The germline CDR1 and CDR2 sequences are ENHRY and SYGVKD. This CDR3 has 15 amino acids. V lost 9 bases and J 2 bases, leaving 18 bases between the germline ends. The CDR3: CAISTARANTDTQYF. The CDR3 nucleotides read TGTGCCATATCAACCGCCAGGGCAAACACAGATACGCAGTATTTT.

The V call is TRBV12-3 or TRBV12-4, the J call TRBJ2-1, with a weak D call TRBD1 (5 bases). The CDR3 spans 13 residues. Trimming pared 6 bases from V and 8 bases from J, leaving 14 bases between. This chain's CDR3 is CASRGPSRDEQFF. The CDR3 coding sequence is TGTGCCAGCAGGGGCCCCAGCAGGGATGAGCAGTTCTTC.

J is TRBJ2-3 and V is TRBV9; 8 positions match TRBD2. Trimming removed 0 bases from V and 1 base from J; junction bases left unmatched: 4. Per the germline V gene, CDR1 is SGDLS and CDR2 is YYNGEE. This CDR3 has 16 amino acids. The CDR3 DNA is TGTGCCAGCAGCGTAGTCGGGGGGGGTGGCACAGATACGCAGTATTTT. Protein product: CASSVVGGGGTDTQYF.

This chain connects TRBV11-2 to TRBJ2-6; D might be TRBD1 (6 bases). The CDR3 contains 19 residues. The germline V and J ends were trimmed by 4 bases and 0 bases, with 19 bases remaining between them. Germline V gene data show CDR1 as SGHAT and CDR2 as FQNNGV. The CDR3 loop is CASSSIINRDISGANVLTF. The CDR3 region has the DNA TGTGCCAGCAGCTCCATCATCAATAGGGACATCTCTGGGGCCAACGTCCTGACTTTC.

The rearrangement links TRBV19 to TRBJ1-5, with D perhaps matching TRBD1 (6 bases). The CDR3 is 20 amino acids. Per the germline V gene, CDR1 is LNHDA and CDR2 is SQIVND (reference sequence). V lost 1 base to trimming and J lost 0 bases, with 22 bases between them. This CDR3 is CASSIAWGTPSFYSNQPQHF. The DNA for the CDR3 is TGTGCCAGTAGTATAGCATGGGGGACACCGTCTTTTTATAGCAATCAGCCCCAGCATTTT.

This clone was counted once. The chain links TRBV30 to TRBJ2-2; TRBD1 aligns across 9 bases. J lost 4 bases, V lost 8 bases, and 5 bases had no gene match. The CDR3 has 13 amino acids. The germline gives CDR1 GTSNPN, CDR2 SVGIG (reference sequence). CDR3 sequence reads: CAQGQGLTGELFF. CDR3 DNA: TGTGCCCAGGGACAGGGTCTCACCGGGGAGCTGTTTTTT.

This chain connects TRBV18 to TRBJ1-2; D might be TRBD1 (6 bases). The CDR3 spans 14 residues. Germline V gene sequence: CDR1 KGHSH, CDR2 LQKENI. The V end was cut by 2 bases, the J end by 12 bases, with 19 bases between. This CDR3 reads CASSPDNRAVGHTF. CDR3 DNA sequence: TGTGCCAGCTCACCAGATAACAGGGCGGTGGGGCACACCTTC.

The chain has TRBV4-2 and TRBJ2-2, with a weak D call TRBD1 (5 bases). Germline CDR1 and CDR2: LGHNA and YNFKEQ. The CDR3 runs to 18 residues. Trimming left V 2 bases short and J 1 base short, with 17 bases between. For the CDR3, the DNA is TGTGCCAGCAGCCAAACCAGGGTGACACCTTTGAACACCGGGGAGCTGTTTTTT. Protein product: CASSQTRVTPLNTGELFF.

The genes are TRBV5-6 and TRBJ1-2; possibly TRBD1 for D (6 bases). The V end was cut by 4 bases, the J end by 2 bases, with 18 bases between. Germline V gives CDR1 SGHDT, CDR2 YYEEEE. The CDR3 consists of 16 residues. Here the CDR3 reads CASSPLRGQLNYGYTF. CDR3 nucleotide sequence: TGTGCCAGCAGCCCCTTAAGGGGACAACTAAACTATGGCTACACCTTC.

This chain links TRBV4-2 with TRBJ1-3; 8 bases align to TRBD1. Trimming removed 0 bases from V and 0 bases from J; junction bases left unmatched: 7. The CDR3 spans 18 residues. Germline V lookup: CDR1 LGHNA, CDR2 YNFKEQ. CDR3 coding DNA: TGTGCCAGCAGCCAAGAGGGGGGACAGGCCAACTCTGGAAACACCATATATTTT. Protein sequence: CASSQEGGQANSGNTIYF.

The CDR3 DNA sequence: TGTGCCAGCAGCTTAACAAAGATTAGCGGGGGATTATACAATGAGCAGTTCTTC. As protein: CASSLTKISGGLYNEQFF. V gene TRBV5-4 combines with J gene TRBJ2-1; TRBD2 matches at 9 bases. This CDR3 contains 18 residues. V lost 2 bases to trimming and J lost 4 bases; unmatched junction nucleotides: 13. Germline V CDR1 and CDR2: SGHNT, YYREEE (reference sequence).

The chain links TRBV6-6 to TRBJ1-1; TRBD1 aligns across 7 bases. Losses at the gene ends were 2 bases for V and 4 bases for J; bases not matched to a gene: 4. The CDR3 has 14 residues. Germline loops: CDR1 MNHNY, CDR2 SVGAGI (reference sequence). CDR3 bases: TGTGCCAGCAGTTACAGGGGGCCTAGCACTGAAGCTTTCTTT. Translation: CASSYRGPSTEAFF.

The chain has TRBV19 and TRBJ1-4; D remains ambiguous. The CDR3 consists of 15 residues. V was trimmed by 4 bases and J by 10 bases, leaving 19 bases between them. Germline V gene lookup returns CDR1 LNHDA and CDR2 SQIVND (reference sequence). As DNA, the CDR3 is TGTGCCAGTAGTAAAGGAGCGTACGCCTCGCCAAAACTGTTTTTT. Protein: CASSKGAYASPKLFF.

The V call is TRBV5-4, the J call TRBJ1-1, with D uncertain. V was trimmed by 0 bases and J by 11 bases, leaving 11 bases between them. The CDR3 has 12 residues. Germline CDR1 SGHNT, CDR2 YYREEE (reference sequence). The CDR3 coding sequence is TGTGCCAGCAGCTTGGTCGAGGGAGGGGCTTTCTTT. Residues: CASSLVEGGAFF.

J is TRBJ1-3 and V is TRBV20-1; D call uncertain. This CDR3 is built from 13 residues. Trimming left V 5 bases short and J 7 bases short, with 15 bases between. In germline, CDR1 is DFQATT, CDR2 SNEGSKA (reference sequence). The CDR3 sequence is CSARGPAGNTIYF. CDR3 coding DNA: TGCAGTGCTCGTGGACCTGCGGGGAACACCATATATTTT.

V is TRBV27 and J is TRBJ1-2, with a possible D match to TRBD1 (6 bases). CDR1 and CDR2 (germline): MNHEY, SMNVEV (reference sequence). V was clipped by 5 bases and J by 4 bases, with 14 bases between them. The CDR3 extends over 14 amino acids. This chain's CDR3 is CASSLRGGSYGYTF. CDR3 DNA sequence: TGTGCCAGCAGTCTAAGGGGGGGCAGCTATGGCTACACCTTC.

The chain links TRBV9 to TRBJ1-6; no clear D. Looked up from germline, CDR1 is SGDLS and CDR2 is YYNGEE. Trimming stripped 0 bases from V and 7 bases from J, with 5 bases between. The CDR3 spans 13 residues. This CDR3 is CASSVAVNSPLHF. The CDR3 DNA reads as TGTGCCAGCAGCGTAGCAGTGAATTCACCCCTCCACTTT.

The rearrangement links TRBV14 to TRBJ2-7, with 8 bases aligning to TRBD1. CDR3 length: 14 residues. CDR1 and CDR2 (germline): SGHDN, FVKESK. Trimming cost V 4 bases and J 6 bases; bases outside gene matches: 8. CDR3 loop: CASSPRTGPGEQYV. CDR3 sequence (DNA): TGTGCCAGCAGCCCTCGGACAGGGCCAGGCGAGCAGTACGTC.

The rearrangement links TRBV14 to TRBJ1-1; tentatively, D is TRBD1 (5 bases). Germline lookup yields CDR1 SGHDN and CDR2 FVKESK. CDR3 length equals 14 residues. V was cut by 6 bases and J by 1 base, with 12 bases left in between. As DNA, the CDR3 is TGTGCCAGCAGGTCCTGGGGGGGGAACACTGAAGCTTTCTTT. Translated: CASRSWGGNTEAFF.

A few counts support this clone. The rearrangement joins TRBV28 to TRBJ1-1; TRBD1 aligns across 8 bases. The CDR3 sequence is 14 residues long. Germline CDR1 is MDHEN and CDR2 is SYDVKM. After removal of 4 bases from V and 3 bases from J, the junction contained 4 bases not matched to a gene. This chain's CDR3 is CASSSGTGYTEAFF. The CDR3 DNA sequence: TGTGCCAGCAGTTCCGGGACAGGCTACACTGAAGCTTTCTTT.